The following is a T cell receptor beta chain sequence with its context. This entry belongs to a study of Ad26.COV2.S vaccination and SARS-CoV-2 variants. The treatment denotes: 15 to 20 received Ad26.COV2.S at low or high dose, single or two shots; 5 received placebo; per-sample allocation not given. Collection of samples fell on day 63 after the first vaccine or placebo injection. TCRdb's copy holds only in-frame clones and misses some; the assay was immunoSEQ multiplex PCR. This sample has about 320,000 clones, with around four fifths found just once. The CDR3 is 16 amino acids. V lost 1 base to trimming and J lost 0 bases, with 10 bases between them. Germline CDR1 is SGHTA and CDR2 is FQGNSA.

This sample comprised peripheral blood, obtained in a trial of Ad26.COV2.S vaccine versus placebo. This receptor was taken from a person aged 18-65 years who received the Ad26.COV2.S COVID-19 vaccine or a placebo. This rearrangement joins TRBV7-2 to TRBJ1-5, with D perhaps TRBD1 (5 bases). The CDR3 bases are TGTGCCAGCAGCTTAGTCGGTGGGACTAGCAATCAGCCCCAGCATTTT. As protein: CASSLVGGTSNQPQHF.